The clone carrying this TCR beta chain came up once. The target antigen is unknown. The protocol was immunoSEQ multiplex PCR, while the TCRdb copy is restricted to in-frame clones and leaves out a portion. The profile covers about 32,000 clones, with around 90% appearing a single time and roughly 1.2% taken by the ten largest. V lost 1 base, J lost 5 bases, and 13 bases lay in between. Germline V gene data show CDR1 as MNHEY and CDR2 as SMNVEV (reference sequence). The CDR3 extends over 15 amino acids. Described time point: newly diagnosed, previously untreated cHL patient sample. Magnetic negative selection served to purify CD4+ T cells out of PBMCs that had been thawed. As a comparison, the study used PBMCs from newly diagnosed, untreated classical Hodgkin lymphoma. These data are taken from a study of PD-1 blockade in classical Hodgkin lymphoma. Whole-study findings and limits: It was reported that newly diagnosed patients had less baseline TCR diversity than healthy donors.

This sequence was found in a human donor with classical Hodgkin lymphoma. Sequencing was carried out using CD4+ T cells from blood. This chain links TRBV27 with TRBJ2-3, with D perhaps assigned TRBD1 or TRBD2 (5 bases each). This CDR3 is CASSLWGGLIDTQYF. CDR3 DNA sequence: TGTGCCAGCAGTTTATGGGGCGGGCTGATAGATACGCAGTATTTT.